This T cell receptor beta chain was retrieved from a study of blood T cell repertoires in COVID-19. Study information: Nucleic acid was either cDNA or gDNA, and it came from T cells, B-cell-depleted T cells, or PBMCs.

CDR1 is MNHEY, CDR2 SVGEGT, per germline. The CDR3 covers 17 residues. V lost 3 bases and J lost 4; bases outside the gene matches: 13. This clone was detected a few times. Patients of the Seattle cohort, enrolled during active infection, were followed longitudinally. Source study methods: Reference gene primer amplification in the assay estimated nucleated cell counts. Some clones are missing from TCRdb's copy, which holds only in-frame ones; the method was immunoSEQ multiplex PCR. V, J and clone size derive from that table, while D and trimming were established from the DNA sequence. The repertoire holds around 63,000 clones, with over 60% as singletons.

The V call is TRBV6-2 or TRBV6-3, the J call TRBJ2-3, with 7 bases that match TRBD1. The sequence came from a woman aged 70-85 years with COVID-19, enrolled during active disease. Sequencing input: peripheral blood. DNA of the CDR3: TGTGCCAGCAGTTATACGAACCGGGACAGAAGCGCAGATACGCAGTATTTT. It specifies CASSYTNRDRSADTQYF.